The next 30 T cell receptor beta chains were all read from a single sample in a study of T cell responses to AZD1222 COVID-19 vaccine. Clones were sequenced by immunoSEQ multiplex PCR, and TCRdb holds only the in-frame ones, with some missing. The sample shows about 97,000 clones, more than 70% of them seen only once. The sample here was peripheral blood, taken on day 0 of AZD1222 vaccination. These receptors all stem from an adult in good health.

The rearrangement links TRBV11-2 to TRBJ2-7; 9 bases are a match to TRBD1. The trim removed 5 bases at V and 3 bases at J, leaving 2 bases unmatched. Germline CDR1 SGHAT, CDR2 FQNNGV. This CDR3 contains 13 residues. CDR3 amino acids: CASSRTGVYEQYF. The CDR3 bases are TGTGCCAGCAGCAGGACAGGGGTCTACGAGCAGTACTTC.

V usage is TRBV6-1 and J usage is TRBJ2-7; D gene ambiguous. V gave up 2 bases and J gave up 4 bases, with 9 bases separating them. Germline V gives CDR1 MNHNS, CDR2 SASEGT. This CDR3 comprises 13 residues. The CDR3 sequence: CASSETWLYEQYF. In DNA, the CDR3 is TGTGCCAGCAGTGAAACCTGGTTGTACGAGCAGTACTTC.

This clone was counted once. The chain recombines TRBV5-1 with TRBJ1-1; TRBD1 might be the D (5 bases). The CDR3 covers 14 residues. V lost 2 bases and J 1 base, leaving 9 bases between the germline ends. Germline lookup yields CDR1 SGHRS and CDR2 YFSETQ. This chain's CDR3 is CASSFTGPNTEAFF. The DNA for the CDR3 is TGCGCCAGCAGCTTTACAGGCCCGAACACTGAAGCTTTCTTT.

The chain combines TRBV25-1 with TRBJ2-1; 9 bases agree with TRBD2. The CDR3 length is 13 residues. V lost 8 bases, J lost 3 bases, and 2 bases stayed unmatched. Germline CDR1 reads MGHDK; CDR2 reads SYGVNS. CDR3 region: CASVAGDYNEQFF. CDR3 DNA: TGTGCCAGCGTAGCGGGGGACTACAATGAGCAGTTCTTC.

The rearrangement uses TRBV18 and TRBJ1-2, with a tentative D call TRBD1 (6 bases). V lost 4 bases and J lost 0, with 12 bases in between. Germline V gene sequence: CDR1 KGHSH, CDR2 LQKENI. The CDR3 has 15 amino acids. CDR3 DNA: TGTGCCAGCTCACTCCTACAGGGAGCTAACTATGGCTACACCTTC. Its protein is CASSLLQGANYGYTF.

The chain combines TRBV6-5 with TRBJ1-5; 9 nucleotides agree with TRBD1. Germline CDR1 is MNHEY and CDR2 is SVGAGI. J lost 7 bases, V lost 5 bases, and 6 bases had no gene match. This CDR3 contains 14 residues. The CDR3 DNA reads as TGTGCCAGCAGTCCCGGGACAGGGAAACAGCCCCAGCATTTT. Protein sequence: CASSPGTGKQPQHF.

The chain couples TRBV6-4 to TRBJ1-6; D uncertain. The CDR3 extends over 11 amino acids. Germline CDR1 MRHNA, CDR2 SNTAGT. Trimming stripped 9 bases from V and 7 bases from J, with 7 bases between. In nucleotides, the CDR3 is TGTGCCAGACAAGGGAATTCACCCCTCCACTTT. The encoded protein is CARQGNSPLHF.

V and J are TRBV2 and TRBJ2-7; D gene unclear. Trimming shortened V by 3 bases and J by 4 bases, and 13 bases separated the two germline ends. The CDR3 spans 14 residues. Looked up from germline, CDR1 is SNHLY and CDR2 is FYNNEI. As DNA, the CDR3 is TGTGCCAGCAGTGATCGGCAGAACCTATACGAGCAGTACTTC. Protein product: CASSDRQNLYEQYF.

The J gene is TRBJ2-3, the V gene TRBV7-9, with D uncertain. CDR3 length equals 14 residues. Germline lookup yields CDR1 SEHNR and CDR2 FQNEAQ (reference sequence). V lost 4 bases and J lost 0, with 8 bases in between. As DNA, the CDR3 is TGTGCCAGCAGCTCCACCGCTAGCACAGATACGCAGTATTTT. Its translation: CASSSTASTDTQYF.

Written as DNA, the CDR3 is TGCGCCAGCAGTGGGACACCCGCCCCAGATACGCAGTATTTT. Encoded protein: CASSGTPAPDTQYF. The gene calls are TRBV10-1 and TRBJ2-3; a weak D match, TRBD1 (5 bases). Germline CDR1 is WNHNN and CDR2 is SYGVQD (reference sequence). V was pared by 4 bases and J by 4 bases, with 12 bases between. The CDR3 runs 14 residues.

The genes are TRBV7-2 and TRBJ1-3, with TRBD1 matching 11 bases. This CDR3 comprises 17 residues. CDR1 is SGHTA and CDR2 is FQGNSA in the germline V gene. J was trimmed by 4 bases and V by 5 bases; bases with no gene match: 10. In DNA, the CDR3 is TGTGCCAGCAGCCCATCCGGGACAGGGGGGGACGGAAACACCATATATTTT. Translation gives CASSPSGTGGDGNTIYF.

The chain links TRBV2 to TRBJ1-2; 12 bases agree with TRBD1. V was clipped by 6 bases and J by 8 bases; unmatched bases: 13. The CDR3 runs 16 residues. CDR1 is SNHLY and CDR2 is FYNNEI in the germline V gene. The CDR3 is CASRPAGTGGARGYTF. The CDR3, as DNA: TGTGCCAGCAGGCCCGCCGGGACAGGGGGCGCTCGGGGCTACACCTTC.

The sample holds a few counts of this clone. The chain joins TRBV7-2 to TRBJ2-5; 14 nucleotides match TRBD2. Germline values: CDR1 SGHTA, CDR2 FQGNSA. V lost 5 bases and J lost 6; bases outside the gene matches: 5. This CDR3 contains 15 residues. CDR3 in amino acids: CASSAGLAGGKTQYF. DNA of the CDR3: TGTGCCAGCAGCGCAGGACTAGCGGGGGGTAAGACCCAGTACTTC.

The J gene is TRBJ1-2, the V gene TRBV6-2 or TRBV6-3; D is possibly TRBD1 (5 bases). With 6 bases removed from V and 5 bases from J, the gap between germline ends came to 13 bases. In germline, CDR1 is MNHEY, CDR2 SVGEGT. This CDR3 region has 13 residues. CDR3 region: CASSSGTDYGYTF. The CDR3 DNA reads TGTGCCAGCAGCTCCGGGACGGATTATGGCTACACCTTC.

A note on this clone: One end of the junction varies from germline; a read error may be responsible. V is TRBV7-7 and J is TRBJ2-1; TRBD2 is a possible D gene (7 bases). The CDR3 covers 13 residues. Germline loops: CDR1 SSHAT, CDR2 FNYEAQ (reference sequence). The CDR3 spells CASSLGGGNEQFF. The DNA of the CDR3 is TGTGCTAGCAGCTTAGGGGGGGGCAATGAGCAGTTCTTC.

The chain has TRBV18 and TRBJ1-5; the D is unclear. CDR3 length equals 13 residues. Trimming pared 2 bases from V and 2 bases from J, leaving 4 bases between. Per the germline V gene, CDR1 is KGHSH and CDR2 is LQKENI. CDR3 sequence reads: CASSPGGNQPQHF. The CDR3 coding sequence is TGTGCCAGCTCACCAGGGGGCAATCAGCCCCAGCATTTT. The full variable domain, rest sourced from reference TRBV18 and TRBJ1-5, is NAGVMQNPRHLVRRRGQEARLRCSPMKGHSHVYWYRQLPEEGLKFMVYLQKENIIDESGMPKERFSAEFPKEGPSILRIQQVVRGDSAAYFCASSPGGNQPQHFGDGTRLSIL.

The chain couples TRBV11-2 to TRBJ2-3; TRBD1 or TRBD2 may be the D gene (6 bases each). Deletions cut 1 base from V and 0 bases from J, with 14 bases between. CDR3 length: 17 amino acids. Per the germline V gene, CDR1 is SGHAT and CDR2 is FQNNGV. CDR3 bases: TGTGCCAGCAGCTTAGGGTCTGGGGGGCTGAGCACAGATACGCAGTATTTT. Its translation: CASSLGSGGLSTDTQYF.

This clone appeared once. The chain joins TRBV13 to TRBJ2-3; 9 bases align to TRBD2. This CDR3 is built from 16 residues. Germline values: CDR1 PRHDT, CDR2 FYEKMQ (reference sequence). After removal of 5 bases from V and 3 bases from J, the junction contained 9 bases not matched to a gene. DNA of the CDR3: TGTGCCAGCAGCCCCCGGGGGGCGGGGGGGACAGATACGCAGTATTTT. This sequence encodes CASSPRGAGGTDTQYF.

The chain employs TRBV7-9 and TRBJ1-2; no clear D. In germline, CDR1 is SEHNR, CDR2 FQNEAQ (reference sequence). V dropped 4 bases and J dropped 7 bases, with 10 bases sitting between them. CDR3 length: 12 residues. This chain's CDR3 is CASSSELGGYTF. CDR3 DNA: TGTGCCAGCAGCTCGGAGCTAGGTGGCTACACCTTC.

This chain links TRBV19 with TRBJ1-2, with D perhaps matching TRBD1 (6 bases). V was cut by 4 bases and J by 3 bases, with 15 bases left in between. From germline, CDR1 is LNHDA and CDR2 SQIVND (reference sequence). This CDR3 has 15 amino acids. The CDR3 DNA is TGTGCCAGTAGTACAGAATATGGACAGTACTATGGCTACACCTTC. It yields the protein CASSTEYGQYYGYTF.

The rearrangement links TRBV10-2 to TRBJ2-7; either TRBD1 or TRBD2 may supply D (5 bases each). Per the germline V gene, CDR1 is WSHSY and CDR2 is SAAADI. The CDR3 length is 14 residues. V was shortened by 2 bases and J by 3 bases, with 11 bases between the two germline ends. The DNA for the CDR3 is TGCGCCAGCAGTGAGGGTCATGGGGGCTACGAGCAGTACTTC. Translation: CASSEGHGGYEQYF.

This chain connects TRBV9 to TRBJ1-6, with D hard to call. The CDR3 runs to 13 residues. Germline CDR1 and CDR2: SGDLS and YYNGEE. V shed 4 bases and J shed 7 bases, with 9 bases lying between them. The CDR3 DNA follows: TGTGCCAGCAGCTTCAGGTTGAATTCACCCCTCCACTTT. Protein sequence: CASSFRLNSPLHF.

The gene calls are TRBV28 and TRBJ1-6; D might be TRBD1 (6 bases). The CDR3 loop spans 15 amino acids. Between the trimmed V and J ends, which lost 5 bases and 7 bases, there was a span of 15 bases. Per the germline V gene, CDR1 is MDHEN and CDR2 is SYDVKM. The chain's CDR3 is CASSGRDKENSPLHF. CDR3 DNA: TGTGCCAGCAGTGGCCGGGACAAAGAAAATTCACCCCTCCACTTT.

This chain links TRBV3-1 (or the pseudogene TRBV3-2) with TRBJ1-2; D not resolved. V dropped 5 bases and J dropped 8 bases, with 9 bases sitting between them. Germline CDR1 LGHDT, CDR2 YNNKEL (reference sequence). CDR3 length equals 11 residues. The CDR3 spells CASSEGWGYTF. For the CDR3, the DNA is TGTGCCAGCAGCGAGGGCTGGGGCTACACCTTC.

This sequence joins TRBV6-5 and TRBJ1-1; D is unclear. The CDR3 runs to 14 residues. Germline assignment: CDR1 MNHEY and CDR2 SVGAGI. Trimming pared 6 bases from V and 3 bases from J, leaving 14 bases between. CDR3 residues: CASREALRDTEAFF. As DNA, the CDR3 is TGTGCCAGCAGGGAGGCCCTTAGGGACACTGAAGCTTTCTTT.

This clone was counted only a few times. The chain is built from TRBV5-1 and TRBJ2-7, with D possibly being TRBD1 (5 bases). Deletions cut 4 bases from V and 2 bases from J, with 13 bases between. The CDR3 runs 14 residues. The germline gives CDR1 SGHRS, CDR2 YFSETQ. The chain's CDR3 is CASSRQHRPYEQYF. The CDR3 nucleotides read TGCGCCAGCAGCCGACAGCATAGGCCCTACGAGCAGTACTTC.

The CDR3 region has the DNA TGTGCCAGCAGCTTCACCACAGATACGCAGTATTTT. This sequence encodes CASSFTTDTQYF. This rearrangement joins TRBV5-5 to TRBJ2-3; D ambiguous. The germline gives CDR1 SGHKS, CDR2 YYEKEE (reference sequence). V lost 2 bases, J lost 2 bases, and 3 bases lay in between. The CDR3 extends over 12 amino acids.

Comment on this clone: Other DNA sequences from this sample encode an identical CDR3 as well. The rearrangement joins TRBV14 to TRBJ1-6; D perhaps matches TRBD1 (5 bases). This CDR3 region has 14 residues. V was clipped by 4 bases and J by 4 bases, with 8 bases between them. CDR1 is SGHDN and CDR2 is FVKESK in the germline V gene. For the CDR3, the DNA is TGTGCCAGCAGCCGGGACTTTTATAATTCACCCCTCCACTTT. Its translation: CASSRDFYNSPLHF.

This sequence joins TRBV18 and TRBJ1-1; D is unresolved. With 1 base removed from V and 6 bases from J, the gap between germline ends came to 9 bases. This CDR3 is built from 13 residues. Germline lookup yields CDR1 KGHSH and CDR2 LQKENI. In DNA form, the CDR3 reads TGTGCCAGCTCACCACTTGTAGTCCCTGAAGCTTTCTTT. It translates to CASSPLVVPEAFF.

DNA for the CDR3: TGTGCCAGCAGCCCGGGCGGGACACCCGTGCGGACTAATGAAAAACTGTTTTTT. Translation: CASSPGGTPVRTNEKLFF. V usage is TRBV5-8 and J usage is TRBJ1-4; the D gene is possibly TRBD1 (6 bases). Trimming took 4 bases from V and 2 from J, leaving 21 bases between them. There are 18 residues in the CDR3. The germline gives CDR1 SGHTS, CDR2 YDEGEE.